Listed below are T cell receptor beta chains from one sample, sequenced in a study of prognosis after radiotherapy for stage I lung cancer. TCRdb passed the multiplex PCR reads through MiXCR, listing each CDR3 protein once. The sample lists more than 25,000 distinct CDR3 sequences; 25% to 35% were seen once. This material consisted of PBMCs, taken before or after stereotactic body radiation therapy (not recorded which). These receptors all stem from a donor aged 50 or older with non-small cell lung cancer. Both conserved end residues are part of each CDR3. A D gene is named only where the DNA matches it firmly. Clone size appears in some rows only: once, few, many, or a class for an expanded clone.

V gene: TRBV10-3; J gene: TRBJ2-5; D gene: NA; clone size: many; CDR3 DNA: TGTGCCATCAGTGGTGACCCCCCGGTCCAAGAGACCCAGTACTTC; CDR3 protein: CAISGDPPVQETQYF
V gene: TRBV15; J gene: TRBJ2-7; D gene: TRBD2; clone size: large; CDR3 DNA: TGTGCCACCAGCAGAGCCCAGCGGGAGTTTGACGAGCAGTACTTC; CDR3 protein: CATSRAQREFDEQYF
V gene: TRBV27; J gene: TRBJ2-5; D gene: NA; clone size: NA; CDR3 DNA: TGTGCCAGCAGTTTGTTGGGAGAGACCAAGTACTTC; CDR3 protein: CASSLLGETKYF
V gene: TRBV5-8; J gene: TRBJ1-6; D gene: TRBD1; clone size: medium-sized; CDR3 DNA: TGTGCCAGCAGCCGTCAGGGGGCTGCTTCACCCCTCCACTTT; CDR3 protein: CASSRQGAASPLHF
V gene: TRBV6-1; J gene: TRBJ2-1; D gene: TRBD2; clone size: few; CDR3 DNA: TGTGCCAGCGGACGGACTAGCGGGACCAATGAGCAGTTCTTC; CDR3 protein: CASGRTSGTNEQFF
V gene: TRBV20-1; J gene: TRBJ1-2; D gene: NA; clone size: many; CDR3 DNA: TGCAGTGCTAGAGAGTCCTGGGGCAGTGATGGCTACACCTTC; CDR3 protein: CSARESWGSDGYTF
V gene: TRBV11-2; J gene: TRBJ2-5; D gene: TRBD1; clone size: few; CDR3 DNA: TGTGCCAGCAGCTTGACAGGACAGGGGGCGAGTTGGGAGACCCAGTACTTC; CDR3 protein: CASSLTGQGASWETQYF
V gene: TRBV5-1; J gene: TRBJ2-7; D gene: TRBD2; clone size: many; CDR3 DNA: TGCGCCAGCAGCATATCTAGCGGGACGTCCGAGCAGTACTTC; CDR3 protein: CASSISSGTSEQYF
V gene: TRBV12-3/TRBV12-4; J gene: TRBJ2-7; D gene: NA; clone size: many; CDR3 DNA: TGTGCCAGCAGTAACGGGGACCCGCACTACGAGCAGTACTTC; CDR3 protein: CASSNGDPHYEQYF
V gene: TRBV6-2/TRBV6-3; J gene: TRBJ2-7; D gene: NA; clone size: NA; CDR3 DNA: TGTTTCAGCAGGGGAGGAGGCTACGAGCAGTACTTC; CDR3 protein: CFSRGGGYEQYF
V gene: TRBV6-2/TRBV6-3; J gene: TRBJ2-3; D gene: NA; clone size: NA; CDR3 DNA: TGTGCCAGCAGTGCTGGGACTGAGGCAGATACGCAGTATTTT; CDR3 protein: CASSAGTEADTQYF
V gene: TRBV11-2; J gene: TRBJ1-3; D gene: NA; clone size: many; CDR3 DNA: TGTGCCAGCAGCTTAGCCCACAGTGTCTCTGTGAACACCATATATTTT; CDR3 protein: CASSLAHSVSVNTIYF
V gene: TRBV27; J gene: TRBJ1-6; D gene: NA; clone size: once; CDR3 DNA: TGTGCCAGCAGCCACAGTGACTCACCCCTCCACTTT; CDR3 protein: CASSHSDSPLHF
V gene: TRBV29-1; J gene: TRBJ2-7; D gene: NA; clone size: many; CDR3 DNA: TGCAGCGTTGGGGAGAGCTCCTACGAGCAGTACTTC; CDR3 protein: CSVGESSYEQYF
V gene: TRBV7-8; J gene: TRBJ2-7; D gene: NA; clone size: many; CDR3 DNA: TGTGCCAGCAGCTCCGGGGTAACCACCTACGAGCAGTACTTC; CDR3 protein: CASSSGVTTYEQYF
V gene: TRBV6-4; J gene: TRBJ1-5; D gene: TRBD1; clone size: once; CDR3 DNA: TGTGATCTAACAGGGGATGATTGCAATCAGCCCCAGCATTTT; CDR3 protein: CDLTGDDCNQPQHF